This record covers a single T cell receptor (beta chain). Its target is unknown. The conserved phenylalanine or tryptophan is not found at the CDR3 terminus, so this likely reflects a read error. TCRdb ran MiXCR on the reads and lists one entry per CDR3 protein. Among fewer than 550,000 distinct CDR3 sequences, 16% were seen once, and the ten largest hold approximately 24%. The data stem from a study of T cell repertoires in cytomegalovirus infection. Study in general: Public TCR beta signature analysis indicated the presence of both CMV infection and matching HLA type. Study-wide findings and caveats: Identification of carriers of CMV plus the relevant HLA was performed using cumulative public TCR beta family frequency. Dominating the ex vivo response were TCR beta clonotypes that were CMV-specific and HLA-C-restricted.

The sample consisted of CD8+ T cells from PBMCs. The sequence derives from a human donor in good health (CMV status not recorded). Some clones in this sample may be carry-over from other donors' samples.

The CDR3 DNA is TGTGCCAGTAGTCCAAGTAGGGGTAGCTCCTACAATGAGCAGTTCTTA. Protein: CASSPSRGSSYNEQFL. The chain employs TRBV19 and TRBJ2-1, with a tentative D call TRBD1 (5 bases). Looked up from germline, CDR1 is LNHDA and CDR2 is SQIVND (reference sequence). This CDR3 region has 16 residues. Trimming shortened V by 5 bases and J by 0 bases, and 14 bases separated the two germline ends.